This T cell receptor beta chain is from a study of radiotherapy plus CTLA-4 blockade in lung cancer. Germline V gives CDR1 MNHEY, CDR2 SMNVEV (reference sequence). CDR3 length: 17 amino acids. The germline V and J ends were trimmed by 5 bases and 5 bases, with 24 bases remaining between them. Findings of the study overall: Increased serum interferon-beta after radiation also reportedly predicted response strongly.

As for this clone: Its cognate antigen is unknown.

Produced via immunoSEQ multiplex PCR; TCRdb's table is partial and in-frame only. The sample carries tens of thousands of clones, roughly 77% recorded once. This sequence joins TRBV27 and TRBJ2-5, with D possibly TRBD1 on 8 matching bases. Sample: peripheral blood, taken from a patient treated with radiotherapy plus ipilimumab. The sequence was collected from a human donor with non-small cell lung cancer whose response to radiotherapy plus ipilimumab could not be evaluated. The CDR3 spells CASSIRGGGQVGETQYF. In DNA form, the CDR3 reads TGTGCCAGCAGTATCCGGGGAGGGGGACAGGTCGGCGAGACCCAGTACTTC.